Below, one TCR beta chain is given with its context. Its antigen is undetermined. Generated by immunoSEQ multiplex PCR, the TCRdb table keeps only in-frame clones and is missing some. Among some 2.1 million clones listed, around 93% were seen once. There are 18 residues in the CDR3. CDR1 MDHEN and CDR2 SYDVKM come from the germline V gene. Trimming took 4 bases from V and 0 from J, leaving 19 bases between them. Only CD45RO-negative cells positively selected for CCR7 counted as naive CD8 cells, so terminally differentiated effector memory CD45RA+ cells were excluded. The record originates from a study of shared clonotypes between healthy human individuals. Findings and limits, study-wide: Depth of sequencing was expected to influence donor clonotype sharing. In four donors, around 5.5% of naive CD4 clonotypes appeared in common.

Sequenced material: naive CD8+ T cells from PBMCs. This TCR came from a man aged 18 to 35 in good health. Some clones in this sample may be carry-over from other donors' samples. V usage is TRBV28 and J usage is TRBJ1-3; D call uncertain. The CDR3 sequence is CASSSYPRAGISGNTIYF. The CDR3 coding sequence is TGTGCCAGCAGTTCTTACCCCCGCGCCGGGATCTCTGGAAACACCATATATTTT.